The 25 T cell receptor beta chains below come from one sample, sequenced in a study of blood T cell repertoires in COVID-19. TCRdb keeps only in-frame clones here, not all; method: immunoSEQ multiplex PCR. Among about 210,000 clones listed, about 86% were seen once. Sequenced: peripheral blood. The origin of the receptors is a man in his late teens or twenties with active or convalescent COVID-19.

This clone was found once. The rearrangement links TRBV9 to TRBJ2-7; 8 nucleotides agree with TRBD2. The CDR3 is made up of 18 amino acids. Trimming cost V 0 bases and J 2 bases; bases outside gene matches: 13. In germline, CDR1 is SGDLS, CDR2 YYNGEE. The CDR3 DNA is TGTGCCAGCAGCGTAGAACCGGGGGGGCAGGGGACCACCTACGAGCAGTACTTC. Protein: CASSVEPGGQGTTYEQYF.

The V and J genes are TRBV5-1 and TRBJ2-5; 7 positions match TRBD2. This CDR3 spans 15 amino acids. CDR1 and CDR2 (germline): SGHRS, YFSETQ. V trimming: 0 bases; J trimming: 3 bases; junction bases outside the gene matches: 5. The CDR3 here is CASSLELARKETQYF. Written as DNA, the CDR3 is TGCGCCAGCAGCTTGGAACTAGCGAGAAAAGAGACCCAGTACTTC.

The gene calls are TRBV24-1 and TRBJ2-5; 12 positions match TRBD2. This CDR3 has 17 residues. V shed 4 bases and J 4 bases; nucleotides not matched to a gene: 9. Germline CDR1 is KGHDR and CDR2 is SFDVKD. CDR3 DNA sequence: TGTGCCACCAGTGACGCGACTAGCGGGAGATGGTCAGAGACCCAGTACTTC. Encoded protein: CATSDATSGRWSETQYF.

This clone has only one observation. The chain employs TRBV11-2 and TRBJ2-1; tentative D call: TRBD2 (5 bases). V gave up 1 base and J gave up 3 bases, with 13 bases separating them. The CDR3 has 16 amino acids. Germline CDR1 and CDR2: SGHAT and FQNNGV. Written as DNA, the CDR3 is TGTGCCAGCAGCTTAGTCTCGAGCGGAGACTACAATGAGCAGTTCTTC. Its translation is CASSLVSSGDYNEQFF.

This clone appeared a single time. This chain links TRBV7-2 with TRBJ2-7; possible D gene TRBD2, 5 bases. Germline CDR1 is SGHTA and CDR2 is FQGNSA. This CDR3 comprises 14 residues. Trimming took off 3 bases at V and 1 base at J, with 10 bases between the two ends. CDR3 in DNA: TGTGCCAGCAGCTTTGGACTCGATTCCTACGAGCAGTACTTC. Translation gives CASSFGLDSYEQYF.

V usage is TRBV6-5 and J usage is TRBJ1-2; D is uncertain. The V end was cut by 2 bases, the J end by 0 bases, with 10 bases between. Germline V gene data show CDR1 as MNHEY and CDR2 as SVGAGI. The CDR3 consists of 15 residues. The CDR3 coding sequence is TGTGCCAGCAGTTACGGGCGCGGGACTAACTATGGCTACACCTTC. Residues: CASSYGRGTNYGYTF.

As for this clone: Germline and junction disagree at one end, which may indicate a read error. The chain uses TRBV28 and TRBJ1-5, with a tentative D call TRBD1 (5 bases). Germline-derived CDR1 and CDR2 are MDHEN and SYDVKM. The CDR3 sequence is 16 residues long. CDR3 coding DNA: TGTGCCAGCAGTTTCCAGGGTGGGATTAGCCATCAGCCCCAGCATTTT. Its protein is CASSFQGGISHQPQHF.

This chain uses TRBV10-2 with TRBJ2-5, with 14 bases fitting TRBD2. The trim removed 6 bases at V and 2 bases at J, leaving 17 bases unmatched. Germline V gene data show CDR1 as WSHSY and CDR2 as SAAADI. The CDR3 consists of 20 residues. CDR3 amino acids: CASSDLRLAGGPRGQETQYF. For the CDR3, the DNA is TGCGCCAGCAGCGACCTTCGACTAGCGGGAGGGCCGAGGGGGCAAGAGACCCAGTACTTC.

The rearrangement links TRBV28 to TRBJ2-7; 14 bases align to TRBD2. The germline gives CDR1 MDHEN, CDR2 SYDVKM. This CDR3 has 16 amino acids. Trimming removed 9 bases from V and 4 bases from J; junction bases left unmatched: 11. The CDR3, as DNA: TGTGCCAGTATGGCGGGGACTAGCGGGAGAGGGTACGAGCAGTACTTC. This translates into CASMAGTSGRGYEQYF. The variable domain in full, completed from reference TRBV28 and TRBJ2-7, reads DVKVTQSSRYLVKRTGEKVFLECVQDMDHENMFWYRQDPGLGLRLIYFSYDVKMKEKGDIPEGYSVSREKKERFSLILESASTNQTSMYLCASMAGTSGRGYEQYFGPGTRLTVT.

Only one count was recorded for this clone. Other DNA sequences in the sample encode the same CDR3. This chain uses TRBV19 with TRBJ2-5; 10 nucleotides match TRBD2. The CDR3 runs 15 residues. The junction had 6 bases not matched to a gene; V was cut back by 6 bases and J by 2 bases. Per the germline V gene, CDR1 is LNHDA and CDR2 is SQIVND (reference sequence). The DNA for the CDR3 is TGTGCCAGTAGACGACTAGCGGGCCTACAAGAGACCCAGTACTTC. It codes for CASRRLAGLQETQYF.

The CDR3 DNA reads as TGTGCCAGCAGTTATGGACAGAACACCGGGGAGCTGTTTTTT. Translation: CASSYGQNTGELFF. The genes are TRBV7-3 and TRBJ2-2, with D tentatively TRBD1 (5 bases). This CDR3 region has 14 residues. Germline lookup yields CDR1 SGHTA and CDR2 FQGTGA. With 6 bases removed from V and 1 base from J, the gap between germline ends came to 9 bases.

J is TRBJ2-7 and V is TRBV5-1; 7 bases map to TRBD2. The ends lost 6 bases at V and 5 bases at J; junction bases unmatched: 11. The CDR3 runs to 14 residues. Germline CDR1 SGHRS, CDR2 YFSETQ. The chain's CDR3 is CASTMGGGSNEQYF. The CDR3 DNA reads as TGCGCCAGCACCATGGGGGGAGGGAGCAACGAGCAGTACTTC.

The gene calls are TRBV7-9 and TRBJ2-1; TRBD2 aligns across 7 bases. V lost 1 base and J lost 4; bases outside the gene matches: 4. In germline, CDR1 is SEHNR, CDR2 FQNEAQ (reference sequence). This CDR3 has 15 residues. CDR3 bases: TGTGCCAGCAGCTTAGTACGGGAGGTTTACAATGAGCAGTTCTTC. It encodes CASSLVREVYNEQFF.

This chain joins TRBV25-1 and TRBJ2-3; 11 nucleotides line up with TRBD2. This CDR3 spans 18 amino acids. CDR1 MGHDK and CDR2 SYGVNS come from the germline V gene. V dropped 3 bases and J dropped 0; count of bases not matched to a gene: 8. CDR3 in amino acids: CASSDLLGTSGSTDTQYF. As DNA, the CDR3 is TGTGCCAGCAGTGACCTCCTTGGGACTAGCGGTAGCACAGATACGCAGTATTTT.

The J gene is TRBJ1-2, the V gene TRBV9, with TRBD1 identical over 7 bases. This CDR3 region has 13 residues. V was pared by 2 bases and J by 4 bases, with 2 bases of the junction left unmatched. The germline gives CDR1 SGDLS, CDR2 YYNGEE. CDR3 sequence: CASSVGTVYGYTF. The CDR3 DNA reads TGTGCCAGCAGCGTTGGGACAGTCTATGGCTACACCTTC.

For the CDR3, the DNA is TGTGCCTGGAGTGTACGAGCAGGGATGAACACTGAAGCTTTCTTT. This gives the protein CAWSVRAGMNTEAFF. The chain joins TRBV30 to TRBJ1-1, with a possible D match to TRBD1 (5 bases). This CDR3 spans 15 amino acids. CDR1 and CDR2 (germline): GTSNPN, SVGIG (reference sequence). V lost 0 bases and J lost 0, with 11 bases in between.

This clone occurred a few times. CDR3 loop: CASSTGDRGPRDTQYF. The DNA for the CDR3 is TGTGCCAGCAGCACAGGGGACAGGGGGCCAAGAGATACGCAGTATTTT. V and J are TRBV5-4 and TRBJ2-3; 12 bases fit TRBD1. Trimming removed 4 bases from V and 5 bases from J; junction bases left unmatched: 8. CDR1 SGHNT and CDR2 YYREEE come from the germline V gene (reference sequence). CDR3 length equals 16 residues.

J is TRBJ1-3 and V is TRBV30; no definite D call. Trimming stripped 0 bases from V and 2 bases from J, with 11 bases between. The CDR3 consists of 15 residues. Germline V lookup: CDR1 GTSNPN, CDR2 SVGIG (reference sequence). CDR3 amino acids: CAWSVRGQAGNTIYF. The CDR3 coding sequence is TGTGCCTGGAGTGTACGTGGGCAGGCTGGAAACACCATATATTTT.

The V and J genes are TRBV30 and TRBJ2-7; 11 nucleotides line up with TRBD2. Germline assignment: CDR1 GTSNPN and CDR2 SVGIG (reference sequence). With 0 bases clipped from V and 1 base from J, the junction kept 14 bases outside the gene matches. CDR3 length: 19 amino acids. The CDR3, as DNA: TGTGCCTGGAGTGTACGGGGACTAGCGGAGGCCCACCAATCCTACGAGCAGTACTTC. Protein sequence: CAWSVRGLAEAHQSYEQYF.

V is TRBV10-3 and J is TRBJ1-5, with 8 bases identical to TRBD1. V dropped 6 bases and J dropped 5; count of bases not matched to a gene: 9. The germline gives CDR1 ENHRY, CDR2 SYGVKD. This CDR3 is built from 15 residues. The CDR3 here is CAISPDRAPDQPQHF. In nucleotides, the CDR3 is TGTGCCATCAGCCCGGACAGGGCCCCGGATCAGCCCCAGCATTTT.

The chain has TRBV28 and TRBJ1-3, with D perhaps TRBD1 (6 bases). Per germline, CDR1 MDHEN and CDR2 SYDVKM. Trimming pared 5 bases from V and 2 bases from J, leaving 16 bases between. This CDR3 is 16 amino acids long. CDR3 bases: TGTGCCAGCAGTCAACCCAGGGGTGAAACTGGAAACACCATATATTTT. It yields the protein CASSQPRGETGNTIYF.

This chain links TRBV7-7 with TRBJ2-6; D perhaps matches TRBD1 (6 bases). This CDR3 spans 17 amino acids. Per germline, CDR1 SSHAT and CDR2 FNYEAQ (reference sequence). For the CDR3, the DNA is TGTGCTCCCACTTCTTGGGGGCCCCCGACTGGGGCCAACGTCCTGACTTTC. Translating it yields CAPTSWGPPTGANVLTF.

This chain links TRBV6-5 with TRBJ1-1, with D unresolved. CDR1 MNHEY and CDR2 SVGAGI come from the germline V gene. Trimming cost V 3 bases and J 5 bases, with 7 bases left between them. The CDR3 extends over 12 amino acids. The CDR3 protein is CASSYGQTEAFF. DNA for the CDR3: TGTGCCAGCAGTTATGGTCAGACTGAAGCTTTCTTT.

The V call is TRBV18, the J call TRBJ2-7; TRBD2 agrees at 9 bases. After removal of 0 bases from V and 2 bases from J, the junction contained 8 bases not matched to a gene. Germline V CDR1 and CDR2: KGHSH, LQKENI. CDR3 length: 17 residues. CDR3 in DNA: TGTGCCAGCTCACCACCGGGGTCGACTAGCGGCACCTACGAGCAGTACTTC. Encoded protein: CASSPPGSTSGTYEQYF.

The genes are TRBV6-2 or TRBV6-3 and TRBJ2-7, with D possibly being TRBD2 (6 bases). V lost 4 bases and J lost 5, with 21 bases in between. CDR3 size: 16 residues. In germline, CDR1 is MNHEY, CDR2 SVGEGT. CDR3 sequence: CASSFVTGTLRDEQYF. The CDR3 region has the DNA TGTGCCAGCAGTTTCGTGACCGGGACTCTCCGTGACGAGCAGTACTTC.